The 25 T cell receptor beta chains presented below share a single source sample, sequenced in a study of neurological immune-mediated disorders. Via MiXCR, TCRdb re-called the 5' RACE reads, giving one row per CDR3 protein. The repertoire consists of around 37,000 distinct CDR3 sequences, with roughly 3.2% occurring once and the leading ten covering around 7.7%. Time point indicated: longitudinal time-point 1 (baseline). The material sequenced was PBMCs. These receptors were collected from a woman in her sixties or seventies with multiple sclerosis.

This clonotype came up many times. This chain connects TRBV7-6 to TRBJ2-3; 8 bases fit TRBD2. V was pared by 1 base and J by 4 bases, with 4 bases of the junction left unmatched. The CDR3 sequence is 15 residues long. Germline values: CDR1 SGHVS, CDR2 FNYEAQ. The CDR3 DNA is TGTGCCAGCAGCTTAGTATCCGGGGGGGCAGATACGCAGTATTTT. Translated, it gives CASSLVSGGADTQYF.

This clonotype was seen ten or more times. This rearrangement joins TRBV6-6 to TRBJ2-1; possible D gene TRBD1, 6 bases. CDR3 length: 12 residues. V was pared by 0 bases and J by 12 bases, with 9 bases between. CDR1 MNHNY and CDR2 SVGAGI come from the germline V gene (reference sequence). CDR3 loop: CASSYSLRGQFF. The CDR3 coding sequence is TGTGCCAGCAGTTACTCGCTCAGGGGGCAGTTCTTC.

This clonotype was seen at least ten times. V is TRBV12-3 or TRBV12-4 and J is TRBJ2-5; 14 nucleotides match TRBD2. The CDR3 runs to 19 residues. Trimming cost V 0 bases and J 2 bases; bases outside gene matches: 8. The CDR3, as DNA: TGTGCCAGCAGTTTAGCGGGAAGGGGACTAGCGGGGGTACAAGAGACCCAGTACTTC. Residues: CASSLAGRGLAGVQETQYF.

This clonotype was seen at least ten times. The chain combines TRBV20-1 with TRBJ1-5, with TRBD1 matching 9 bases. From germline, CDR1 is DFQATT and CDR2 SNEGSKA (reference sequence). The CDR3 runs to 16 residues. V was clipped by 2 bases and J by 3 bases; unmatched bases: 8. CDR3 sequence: CSARPEDRGPNQPQHF. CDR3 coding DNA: TGCAGTGCTAGACCCGAGGACAGGGGCCCCAATCAGCCCCAGCATTTT.

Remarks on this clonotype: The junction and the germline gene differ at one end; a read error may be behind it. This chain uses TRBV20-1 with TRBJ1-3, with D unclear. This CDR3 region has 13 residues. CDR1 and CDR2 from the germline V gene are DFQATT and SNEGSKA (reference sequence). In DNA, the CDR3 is TGCAGTGCTAGAGACCCTGGCGGAAAAACCATATATTTT. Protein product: CSARDPGGKTIYF.

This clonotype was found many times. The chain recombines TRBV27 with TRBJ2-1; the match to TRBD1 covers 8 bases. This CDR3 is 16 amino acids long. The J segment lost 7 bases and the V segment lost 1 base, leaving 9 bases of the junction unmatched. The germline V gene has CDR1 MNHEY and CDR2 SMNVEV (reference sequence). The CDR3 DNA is TGTGCCAGCAGTTTATTAGTCCCAGGGGGCGGGAATGAGCAGTTCTTC. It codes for CASSLLVPGGGNEQFF.

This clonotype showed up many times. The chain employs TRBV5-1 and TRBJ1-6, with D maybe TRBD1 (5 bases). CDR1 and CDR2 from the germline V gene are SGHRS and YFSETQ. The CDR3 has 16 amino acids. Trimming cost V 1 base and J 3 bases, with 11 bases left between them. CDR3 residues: CASSLSSDSYNSPLHF. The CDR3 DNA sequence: TGCGCCAGCAGCTTGTCCTCCGACAGCTATAATTCACCCCTCCACTTT.

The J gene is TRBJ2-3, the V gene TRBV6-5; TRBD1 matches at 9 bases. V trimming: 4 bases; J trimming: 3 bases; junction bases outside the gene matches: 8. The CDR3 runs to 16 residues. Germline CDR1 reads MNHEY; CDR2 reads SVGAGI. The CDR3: CASSFDPGQGTDTQYF. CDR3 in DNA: TGTGCCAGCAGTTTCGACCCGGGACAGGGAACAGATACGCAGTATTTT.

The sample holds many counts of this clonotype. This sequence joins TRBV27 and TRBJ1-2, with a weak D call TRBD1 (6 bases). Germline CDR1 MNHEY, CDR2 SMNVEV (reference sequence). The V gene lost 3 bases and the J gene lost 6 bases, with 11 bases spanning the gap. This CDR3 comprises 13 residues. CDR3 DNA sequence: TGTGCCAGCAGTTTTAACAGGGTGGATGGCTACACCTTC. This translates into CASSFNRVDGYTF.

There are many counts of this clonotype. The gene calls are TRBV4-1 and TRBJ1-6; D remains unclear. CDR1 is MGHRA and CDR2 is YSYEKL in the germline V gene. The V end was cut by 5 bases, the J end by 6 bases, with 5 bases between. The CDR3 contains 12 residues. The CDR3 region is CASSNINSPLHF. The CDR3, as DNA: TGCGCCAGCAGCAACATTAATTCACCCCTCCACTTT.

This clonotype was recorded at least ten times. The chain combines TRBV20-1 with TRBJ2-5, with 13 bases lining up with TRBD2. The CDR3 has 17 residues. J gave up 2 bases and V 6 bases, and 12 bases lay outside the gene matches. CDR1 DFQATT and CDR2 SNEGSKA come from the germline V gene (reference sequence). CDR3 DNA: TGCAGTGCGCTCCCGGGACTAGCGGGAAGTAATCAAGAGACCCAGTACTTC. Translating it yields CSALPGLAGSNQETQYF.

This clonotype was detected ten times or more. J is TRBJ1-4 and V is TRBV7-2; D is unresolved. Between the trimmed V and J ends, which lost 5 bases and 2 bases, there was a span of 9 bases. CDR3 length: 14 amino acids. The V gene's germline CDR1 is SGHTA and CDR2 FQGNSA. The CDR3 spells CASSPSWTNEKLFF. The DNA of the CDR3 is TGTGCCAGCAGCCCTTCGTGGACTAATGAAAAACTGTTTTTT.

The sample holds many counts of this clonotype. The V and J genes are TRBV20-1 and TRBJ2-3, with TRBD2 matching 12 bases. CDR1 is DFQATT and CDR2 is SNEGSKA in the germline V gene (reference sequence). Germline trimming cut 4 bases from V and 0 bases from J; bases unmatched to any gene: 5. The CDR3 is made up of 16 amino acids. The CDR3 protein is CSATRLAGESTDTQYF. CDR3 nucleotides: TGCAGTGCTACAAGACTAGCGGGGGAGAGCACAGATACGCAGTATTTT.

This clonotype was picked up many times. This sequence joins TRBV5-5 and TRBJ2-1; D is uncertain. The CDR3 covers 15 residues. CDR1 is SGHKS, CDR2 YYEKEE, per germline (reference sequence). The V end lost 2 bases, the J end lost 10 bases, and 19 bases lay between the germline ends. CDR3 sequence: CASSFLSSTAKEQFF. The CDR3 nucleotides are TGTGCCAGCAGCTTTCTATCGTCCACTGCAAAGGAGCAGTTCTTC.

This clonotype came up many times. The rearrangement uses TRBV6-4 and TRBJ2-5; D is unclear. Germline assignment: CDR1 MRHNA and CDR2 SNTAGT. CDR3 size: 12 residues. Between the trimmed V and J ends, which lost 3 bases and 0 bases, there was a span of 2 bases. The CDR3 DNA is TGTGCCAGCAGTGATCACCAAGAGACCCAGTACTTC. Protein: CASSDHQETQYF.

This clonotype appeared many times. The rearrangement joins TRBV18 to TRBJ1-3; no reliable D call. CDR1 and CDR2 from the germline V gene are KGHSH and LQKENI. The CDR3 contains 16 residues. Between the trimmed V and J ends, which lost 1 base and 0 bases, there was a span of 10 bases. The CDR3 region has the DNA TGTGCCAGCTCACCACTTGAGTTTCCCTCTGGAAACACCATATATTTT. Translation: CASSPLEFPSGNTIYF.

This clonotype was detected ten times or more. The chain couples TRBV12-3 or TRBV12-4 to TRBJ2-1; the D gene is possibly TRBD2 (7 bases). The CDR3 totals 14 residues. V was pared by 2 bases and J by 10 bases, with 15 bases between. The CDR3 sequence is CASSLRGGGREQFF. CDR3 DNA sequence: TGTGCCAGCAGTTTAAGGGGGGGAGGCAGGGAGCAGTTCTTC.

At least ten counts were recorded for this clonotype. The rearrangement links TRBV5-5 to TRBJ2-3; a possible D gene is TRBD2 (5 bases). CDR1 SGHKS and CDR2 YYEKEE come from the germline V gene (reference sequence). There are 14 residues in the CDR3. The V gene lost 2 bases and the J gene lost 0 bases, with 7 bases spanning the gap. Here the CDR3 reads CASSLRTSTDTQYF. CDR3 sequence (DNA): TGTGCCAGCAGCTTAAGGACTAGCACAGATACGCAGTATTTT.

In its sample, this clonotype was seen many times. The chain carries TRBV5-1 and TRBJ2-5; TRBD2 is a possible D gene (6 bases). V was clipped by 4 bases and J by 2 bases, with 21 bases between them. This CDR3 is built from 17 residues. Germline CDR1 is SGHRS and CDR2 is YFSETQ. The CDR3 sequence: CASSPPGGTALQETQYF. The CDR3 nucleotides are TGCGCCAGCAGCCCGCCCGGTGGGACTGCCTTACAAGAGACCCAGTACTTC.

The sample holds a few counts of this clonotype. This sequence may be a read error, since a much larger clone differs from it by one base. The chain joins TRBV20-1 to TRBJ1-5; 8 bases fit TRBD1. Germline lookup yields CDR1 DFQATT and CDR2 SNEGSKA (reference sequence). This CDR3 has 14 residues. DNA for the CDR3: TGCAGTGCTGACAGGGGCTTAAGTGGTCAGCCCCAGAATTTT. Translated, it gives CSADRGLSGQPQNF.

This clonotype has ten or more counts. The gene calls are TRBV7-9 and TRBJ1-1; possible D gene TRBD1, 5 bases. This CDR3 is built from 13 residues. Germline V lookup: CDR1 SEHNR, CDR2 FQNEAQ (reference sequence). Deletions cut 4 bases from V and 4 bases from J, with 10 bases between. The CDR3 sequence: CASSSDIGTEAFF. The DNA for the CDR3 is TGTGCCAGCAGCTCGGACATAGGCACTGAAGCTTTCTTT.

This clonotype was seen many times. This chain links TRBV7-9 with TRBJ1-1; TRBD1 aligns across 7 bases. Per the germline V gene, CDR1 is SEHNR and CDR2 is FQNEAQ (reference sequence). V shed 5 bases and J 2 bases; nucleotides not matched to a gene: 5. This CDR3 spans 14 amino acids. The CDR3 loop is CASSRGTANTEAFF. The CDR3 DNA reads TGTGCCAGCAGCCGCGGGACAGCAAACACTGAAGCTTTCTTT.

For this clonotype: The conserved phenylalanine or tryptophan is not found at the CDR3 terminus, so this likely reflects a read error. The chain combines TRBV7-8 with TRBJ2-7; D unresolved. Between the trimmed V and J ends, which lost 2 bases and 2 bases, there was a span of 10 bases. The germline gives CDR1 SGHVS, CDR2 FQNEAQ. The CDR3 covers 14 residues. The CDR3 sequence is CASSLFPSAYEQYN. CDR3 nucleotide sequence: TGTGCCAGCAGCTTATTCCCTTCGGCCTACGAGCAGTACAAC.

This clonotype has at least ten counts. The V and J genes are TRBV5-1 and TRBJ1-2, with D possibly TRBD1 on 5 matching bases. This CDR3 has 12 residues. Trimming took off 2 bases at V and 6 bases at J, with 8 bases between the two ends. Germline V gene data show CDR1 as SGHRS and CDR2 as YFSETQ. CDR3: CASSFLTDGYTF. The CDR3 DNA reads TGCGCCAGCAGCTTTCTGACAGATGGCTACACCTTC.

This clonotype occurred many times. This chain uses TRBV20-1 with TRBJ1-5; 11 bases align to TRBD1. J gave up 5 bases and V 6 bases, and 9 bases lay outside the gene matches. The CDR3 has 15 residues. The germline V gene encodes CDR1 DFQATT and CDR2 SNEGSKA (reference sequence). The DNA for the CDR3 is TGCAGTGCCAGCTGGGACAGGGGGTTTTATCAGCCCCAGCATTTT. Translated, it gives CSASWDRGFYQPQHF.